This T cell receptor beta chain was recorded in a study of persistence of HIV-infected CD4 T cells. Anti-CD3/anti-CD28 beads served as a nonspecific positive control stimulus. Sorting of responding CD4+ T cells relied on upregulated CD40 ligand together with CD69. The CDR3 contains 14 residues. The V gene's germline CDR1 is SGHRS and CDR2 YFSETQ. With 2 bases clipped from V and 9 bases from J, the junction kept 6 bases outside the gene matches. Sequencing used immunoSEQ version 4 in survey mode. The table came from immunoSEQ multiplex PCR; TCRdb's copy has only in-frame clones and leaves some out. The sample has about 47,000 clones; more than 85% are singletons. To note about this clone: No antigen is known for it.

This sequence was found in an adult man with HIV who was CMV-seropositive. The chain combines TRBV5-1 with TRBJ2-1, with TRBD2 matching over 9 bases. Sample: CD4+ T cells sorted from PBMCs after approximately 19-hour stimulation, taken from a patient who received antiretroviral therapy. CDR3 sequence (DNA): TGCGCCAGCAGCTTCAGTAGCGGGGGTGGTGAGCAGTTCTTC. It specifies CASSFSSGGGEQFF.